The clone carrying this TCR beta chain occurred once. Its antigen is still unknown. The data belong to a study of T cell responses to AZD1222 COVID-19 vaccine. Findings of the study overall: As reported, nearly half of all spike-specific TCRs target variant regions that are unmutated. Sampling that yielded the repertoires occurred only after the peak T cell response. Donors skewed white British and female; clonal diversity was possibly underestimated. Spike was spanned by vaccine-associated CD4 TCRs, which were dominant at 160-218 and 743-854.

Clones were read by immunoSEQ multiplex PCR, and TCRdb kept only the in-frame ones, dropping some. The top ten hold around a sixth of the sample, which has about 120,000 clones, about 90% seen once. The germline V gene has CDR1 SEHNR and CDR2 FQNEAQ (reference sequence). Deletions cut 3 bases from V and 5 bases from J, with 10 bases between. The CDR3 runs to 13 residues. The starting material was peripheral blood, obtained on day 0 of MenACWY control vaccination. This sequence originates from an adult in good health. V gene TRBV7-9 combines with J gene TRBJ2-5; D might be TRBD1 (5 bases). The CDR3 loop is CASSFLGVETQYF. The CDR3 region has the DNA TGTGCCAGCAGCTTCCTAGGGGTGGAGACCCAGTACTTC. Full variable domain (rest looked up from reference TRBV7-9 and TRBJ2-5): DTGVSQNPRHKITKRGQNVTFRCDPISEHNRLYWYRQTLGQGPEFLTYFQNEAQLEKSRLLSDRFSAERPKGSFSTLEIQRTEQGDSAMYLCASSFLGVETQYFGPGTRLLVL.